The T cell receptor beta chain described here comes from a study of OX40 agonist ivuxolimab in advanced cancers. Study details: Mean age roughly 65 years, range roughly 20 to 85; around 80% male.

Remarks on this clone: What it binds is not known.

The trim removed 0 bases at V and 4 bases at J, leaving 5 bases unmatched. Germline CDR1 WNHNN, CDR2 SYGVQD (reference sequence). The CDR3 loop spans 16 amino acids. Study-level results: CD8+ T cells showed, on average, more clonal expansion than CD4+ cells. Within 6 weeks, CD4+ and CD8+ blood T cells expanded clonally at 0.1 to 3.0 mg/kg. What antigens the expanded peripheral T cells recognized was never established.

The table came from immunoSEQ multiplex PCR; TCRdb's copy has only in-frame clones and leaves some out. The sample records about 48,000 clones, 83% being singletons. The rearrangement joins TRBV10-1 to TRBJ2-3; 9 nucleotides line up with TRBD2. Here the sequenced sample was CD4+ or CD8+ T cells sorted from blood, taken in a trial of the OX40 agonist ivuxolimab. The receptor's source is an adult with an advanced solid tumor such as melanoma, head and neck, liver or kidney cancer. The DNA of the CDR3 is TGCGCCAGCAGTGAGTCTGCGGGGGGGGGCCCAGATACGCAGTATTTT. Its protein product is CASSESAGGGPDTQYF.